This TCR beta chain is from a study of blood T cell repertoires in COVID-19. Study-wide context: In each case, the material was cDNA or gDNA derived from T cells, B-cell-depleted T cells, or PBMCs.

With respect to this clone: Germline and junction disagree at one end, which may indicate a read error.

Cohort 3 donors were reported recovered after two negative PCRs, clearance, or symptom resolution. Authors' methods: Amplification of reference gene primers provided the estimated nucleated cell counts. This table comes from immunoSEQ multiplex PCR, and its TCRdb copy is limited to in-frame clones, with some not included. Clone size and V and J calls were adopted from that table, with D and trimming inferred from the DNA. The repertoire holds about 390,000 clones, around nine tenths seen once, with approximately 9.3% in the top ten. The sequence derives from a woman aged 45-65 years who had recovered from COVID-19. The sequenced sample consisted of PBMCs or T cells enriched from blood (not recorded which).

The CDR3, as DNA: TGTGCCAGCAGCCCCTACCCCGGGAGCGACTATGGCTTCACCTTC. Its translation is CASSPYPGSDYGFTF. The V gene is TRBV5-8, the J gene TRBJ1-2; D is unclear. This CDR3 has 15 amino acids. The V gene's germline CDR1 is SGHTS and CDR2 YDEGEE.